A single sample is the source of the 19 T cell receptor beta chains below, sequenced in a study of T cells in Graves' hyperthyroidism and ophthalmopathy. There were TCR beta CDR3 regions amplified from RNA transcripts. With the HTBI primer set, the TCR CDR3 went through a first round of RT-PCR. TCRdb processed the multiplex PCR reads anew with MiXCR; each CDR3 protein has one entry. The sample has roughly 700,000 distinct CDR3 sequences; roughly 15% are singletons. Source material: blood. These receptors all stem from a woman between 18 and 29 years old with Graves' hyperthyroidism.

This clonotype has ten or more counts. The chain combines TRBV3-1 with TRBJ2-1, with 13 bases that match TRBD2. The ends lost 0 bases at V and 5 bases at J; junction bases unmatched: 1. The germline V gene encodes CDR1 LGHDT and CDR2 YNNKEL (reference sequence). The length of the CDR3 is 16 residues. The CDR3 protein is CASSQELAGGDNEQFF. The DNA for the CDR3 is TGTGCCAGCAGCCAAGAACTAGCGGGGGGGGACAATGAGCAGTTCTTC.

This clonotype turned up a few times. Possible read error: a much larger clone is one base away. The CDR3 end shows no conserved phenylalanine or tryptophan, and so a read error is likely. V usage is TRBV20-1 and J usage is TRBJ1-1; D is perhaps TRBD1 (6 bases). Germline CDR1 and CDR2: DFQATT and SNEGSKA (reference sequence). The ends were cut back, 0 bases at V and 0 bases at J, with 11 bases in the middle. This CDR3 is 15 amino acids long. The CDR3 region is CSARDRTVMNTEAFL. The CDR3 DNA reads TGCAGTGCTAGAGATCGGACAGTTATGAACACTGAAGCTTTCCTT.

This clonotype was observed many times. The chain combines TRBV29-1 with TRBJ2-1, with 10 nucleotides matching TRBD2. This CDR3 has 17 residues. CDR1 and CDR2 from the germline V gene are SQVTM and ANQGSEA. The J segment lost 4 bases and the V segment lost 3 bases, leaving 12 bases of the junction unmatched. Written as DNA, the CDR3 is TGCAGCGTTGACCTGGGAGTGTCTAGCGGGAGTTACAATGAGCAGTTCTTC. This translates into CSVDLGVSSGSYNEQFF.

The genes are TRBV7-9 and TRBJ1-6; a weak D match, TRBD1 (5 bases). The CDR3 is 17 residues long. Deletions cut 5 bases from V and 6 bases from J, with 20 bases between. Germline CDR1 reads SEHNR; CDR2 reads FQNEAQ (reference sequence). The DNA of the CDR3 is TGTGCCAGCAGCCGAGGGTCGGGAGGGGCCGGTAATTCACCCCTCCACTTT. Translating gives CASSRGSGGAGNSPLHF.

This clonotype was counted between two and nine times. The chain combines TRBV28 with TRBJ1-5; TRBD1 might be the D (5 bases). There are 14 residues in the CDR3. The germline V and J ends were trimmed by 7 bases and 1 base, with 11 bases remaining between them. Per germline, CDR1 MDHEN and CDR2 SYDVKM. CDR3 coding DNA: TGTGCCAGCAAGGGGCTTGTCAGCAATCAGCCCCAGCATTTT. It is translated as CASKGLVSNQPQHF.

This clonotype came up many times. V and J are TRBV2 and TRBJ2-7; D unresolved. Trimming cost V 4 bases and J 2 bases, with 9 bases left between them. Germline V lookup: CDR1 SNHLY, CDR2 FYNNEI. The CDR3 is made up of 13 amino acids. The CDR3 region has the DNA TGTGCCAGCAGTGCGAGGCCAGCCTACGAGCAGTACTTC. This gives the protein CASSARPAYEQYF.

V gene TRBV28 combines with J gene TRBJ2-7; D perhaps matches TRBD2 (7 bases). The CDR3 spans 13 residues. From germline, CDR1 is MDHEN and CDR2 SYDVKM. Trimming pared 5 bases from V and 5 bases from J, leaving 13 bases between. The CDR3 nucleotides read TGTGCCAGCAGTAAACGGGGGGCAGACGAGCAGTACTTC. Its protein is CASSKRGADEQYF.

The chain employs TRBV19 and TRBJ1-5; D is unclear. CDR3 length equals 17 residues. Between the trimmed V and J ends, which lost 3 bases and 0 bases, there was a span of 15 bases. CDR1 and CDR2 from the germline V gene are LNHDA and SQIVND (reference sequence). The CDR3 bases are TGTGCCAGTAGTATTGTACCCCGGCGGAATAGCAATCAGCCCCAGCATTTT. It yields the protein CASSIVPRRNSNQPQHF.

This clonotype was seen repeatedly, ten times or more. V gene TRBV6-5 combines with J gene TRBJ1-1; weak D call: TRBD1 (6 bases). V gave up 0 bases and J gave up 6 bases, with 11 bases separating them. The CDR3 sequence is 14 residues long. Germline CDR1 reads MNHEY; CDR2 reads SVGAGI. The CDR3 DNA sequence: TGTGCCAGCAGTTACTCGCAGGGGTGGGCTGAAGCTTTCTTT. Translating gives CASSYSQGWAEAFF.

This clonotype showed up just a few times. V usage is TRBV12-3 or TRBV12-4 and J usage is TRBJ2-7, with D hard to call. Trimming removed 0 bases from V and 6 bases from J, with 9 bases in between. The CDR3 has 13 amino acids. The CDR3 reads CASSLAKTGEQYF. The CDR3 coding sequence is TGTGCCAGCAGTTTAGCCAAAACGGGCGAGCAGTACTTC.

This clonotype was seen at least ten times. This chain connects TRBV7-2 to TRBJ2-7; 11 bases are shared with TRBD2. The CDR3 is made up of 15 amino acids. V was pared by 4 bases and J by 2 bases, with 4 bases of the junction left unmatched. Germline-derived CDR1 and CDR2 are SGHTA and FQGNSA. This CDR3 is CASSSGTSGPYEQYF. CDR3 in DNA: TGTGCCAGCAGCTCCGGGACTAGCGGTCCCTACGAGCAGTACTTC.

This clonotype occurred many times. This rearrangement joins TRBV7-2 to TRBJ1-1, with D unclear. This CDR3 has 11 residues. Germline V gene sequence: CDR1 SGHTA, CDR2 FQGNSA. The V and J ends lost 2 bases and 11 bases respectively, with 9 bases between them. In DNA form, the CDR3 reads TGTGCCAGCAGCTTATACCCTACGGCTTTCTTT. This translates into CASSLYPTAFF.

There are many counts of this clonotype. The chain recombines TRBV2 with TRBJ1-4, with a weak D call TRBD1 (5 bases). The V end was cut by 7 bases, the J end by 4 bases, with 16 bases between. CDR1 is SNHLY, CDR2 FYNNEI, per germline. The CDR3 consists of 15 residues. The CDR3 nucleotides read TGTGCCAGCATTTCCGCCCAGGGTTTTAATGAAAAACTGTTTTTT. Translated, it gives CASISAQGFNEKLFF.

This clonotype appeared many times. The chain has TRBV12-3 or TRBV12-4 and TRBJ2-1, with D unclear. The CDR3 contains 12 residues. Trimming shortened V by 4 bases and J by 8 bases, and 9 bases separated the two germline ends. The CDR3 region is CASSSSGHEQFF. DNA of the CDR3: TGTGCCAGCAGTTCCTCTGGGCATGAGCAGTTCTTC.

The table lists this clonotype with many counts. The gene calls are TRBV7-2 and TRBJ2-7; the D is unclear. Trimming took off 0 bases at V and 4 bases at J, with 10 bases between the two ends. This CDR3 is built from 14 residues. Germline lookup yields CDR1 SGHTA and CDR2 FQGNSA. CDR3 coding DNA: TGTGCCAGCAGCTTAGCGGTCGAAGAATACGAGCAGTACTTC. Its protein is CASSLAVEEYEQYF.

This clonotype was observed many times. The chain joins TRBV2 to TRBJ2-3, with 11 bases lining up with TRBD2. With V trimmed by 6 bases and J by 5 bases, 4 bases remained unmatched. The CDR3 is made up of 14 amino acids. Germline V gene sequence: CDR1 SNHLY, CDR2 FYNNEI. Here the CDR3 reads CASSQGLAGDTQYF. In nucleotides, the CDR3 is TGTGCCAGCAGCCAAGGACTAGCGGGAGATACGCAGTATTTT.

DNA for the CDR3: TGCGCCAGCAGCTTCCGGGTACTAGCGTTGAATGAGCAGTTCTTC. Its translation: CASSFRVLALNEQFF. J is TRBJ2-1 and V is TRBV4-1; TRBD2 aligns across 7 bases. Looked up from germline, CDR1 is MGHRA and CDR2 is YSYEKL. V lost 5 bases to trimming and J lost 7 bases; unmatched junction nucleotides: 11. The CDR3 covers 15 residues.

CDR3 amino acids: CASRRDYSSNEQFF. The CDR3 nucleotides are TGTGCCAGCAGGAGGGACTATAGTTCCAATGAGCAGTTCTTC. The chain employs TRBV6-1 and TRBJ2-1; 7 bases are a match to TRBD2. Germline V gene lookup returns CDR1 MNHNS and CDR2 SASEGT. This CDR3 has 14 amino acids. V gave up 6 bases and J gave up 6 bases; unmatched junction bases: 8.

In its sample, this clonotype was seen many times. The gene calls are TRBV30 and TRBJ1-5; TRBD1 agrees at 7 bases. The germline CDR1 and CDR2 sequences are GTSNPN and SVGIG (reference sequence). The CDR3 totals 13 residues. V was pared by 5 bases and J by 6 bases, with 7 bases of the junction left unmatched. The CDR3 loop reads CAWGTGAGQPQHF. The CDR3 DNA follows: TGTGCCTGGGGCACAGGGGCGGGTCAGCCCCAGCATTTT. Full variable domain (remainder filled in from reference TRBV30 and TRBJ1-5): SQTIHQWPATLVQPVGSPLSLECTVEGTSNPNLYWYRQAAGRGLQLLFYSVGIGQISSEVPQNLSASRPQDRQFILSSKKLLLSDSGFYLCAWGTGAGQPQHFGDGTRLSIL.